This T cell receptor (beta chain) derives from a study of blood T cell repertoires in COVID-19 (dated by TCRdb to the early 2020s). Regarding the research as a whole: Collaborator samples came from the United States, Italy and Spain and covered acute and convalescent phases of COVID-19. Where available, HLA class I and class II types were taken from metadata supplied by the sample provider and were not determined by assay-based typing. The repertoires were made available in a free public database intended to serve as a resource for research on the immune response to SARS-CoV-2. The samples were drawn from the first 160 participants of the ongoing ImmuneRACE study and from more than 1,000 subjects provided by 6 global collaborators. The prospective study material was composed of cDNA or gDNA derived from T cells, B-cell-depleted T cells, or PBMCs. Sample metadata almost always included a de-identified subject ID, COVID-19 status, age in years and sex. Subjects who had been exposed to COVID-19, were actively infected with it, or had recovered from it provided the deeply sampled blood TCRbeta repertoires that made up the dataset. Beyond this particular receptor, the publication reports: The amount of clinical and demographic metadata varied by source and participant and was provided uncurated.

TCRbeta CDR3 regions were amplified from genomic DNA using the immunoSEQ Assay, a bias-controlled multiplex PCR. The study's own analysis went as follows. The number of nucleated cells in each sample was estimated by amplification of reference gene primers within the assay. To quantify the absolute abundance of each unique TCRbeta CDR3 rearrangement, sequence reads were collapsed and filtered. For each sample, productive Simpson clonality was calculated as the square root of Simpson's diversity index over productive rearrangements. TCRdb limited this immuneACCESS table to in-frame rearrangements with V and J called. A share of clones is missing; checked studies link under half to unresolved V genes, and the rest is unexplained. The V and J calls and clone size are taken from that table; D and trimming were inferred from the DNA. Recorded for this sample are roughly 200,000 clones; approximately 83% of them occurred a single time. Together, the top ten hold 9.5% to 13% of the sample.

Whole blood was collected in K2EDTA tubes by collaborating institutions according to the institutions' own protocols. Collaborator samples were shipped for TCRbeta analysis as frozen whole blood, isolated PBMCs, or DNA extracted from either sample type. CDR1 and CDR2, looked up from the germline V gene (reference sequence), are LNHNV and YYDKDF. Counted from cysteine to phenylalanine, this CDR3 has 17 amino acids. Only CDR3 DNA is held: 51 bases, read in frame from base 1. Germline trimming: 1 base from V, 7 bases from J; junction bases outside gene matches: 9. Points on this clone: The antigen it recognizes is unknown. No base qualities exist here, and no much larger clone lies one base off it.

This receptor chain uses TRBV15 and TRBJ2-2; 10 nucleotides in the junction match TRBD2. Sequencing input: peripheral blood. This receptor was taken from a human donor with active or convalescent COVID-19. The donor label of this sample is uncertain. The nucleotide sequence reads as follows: TGTGCCACCAGCAGAGCCGCTAGCGGGGGCAACCTCGGGGAGCTGTTTTTT. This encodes CATSRAASGGNLGELFF. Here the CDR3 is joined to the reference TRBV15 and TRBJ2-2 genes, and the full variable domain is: DAMVIQNPRYQVTQFGKPVTLSCSQTLNHNVMYWYQQKSSQAPKLLFHYYDKDFNNEADTPDNFQSRRPNTSFCFLDIRSPGLGDTAMYLCATSRAASGGNLGELFFGEGSRLTVL.